The rows below give T cell receptor beta chains drawn from one sample of a study of early T cells in non-severe SARS-CoV-2 infection. TCRdb recomputed calls from the 5' RACE reads with MiXCR, one row per CDR3 protein. The table includes just under 60,000 distinct CDR3 sequences, 6% to 8.5% detected once. The sequenced material came from whole blood. The receptors come from an adult who was a healthcare worker with PCR-confirmed SARS-CoV-2 infection or an uninfected control (not recorded which). Each CDR3 is given with its conserved first and last residue. D genes are given only for firm matches. The size field is filled for only some rows; it gives once, few, many or a size class.

abundance | j_gene | v_gene | d_gene | CDR3nt | CDR3aa
many | TRBJ2-7 | TRBV20-1 | - | TGCAGTCCCCGTCGGGGGGTCAGGGGAGACGAGCAGTACTTC | CSPRRGVRGDEQYF
many | TRBJ2-7 | TRBV3-1 | - | TGTGCCAGCAGCCAAGTTTCCTACGAGCAGTACTTC | CASSQVSYEQYF
once | TRBJ2-3 | TRBV18 | - | TGTGCCAGCTCACTGAACCAGGGCACAGATACGCAGTATTTT | CASSLNQGTDTQYF
- | TRBJ1-2 | TRBV7-2 | - | TGTGCCAGCAGCCACGGGCAGTCCTATGGCTACACCTTC | CASSHGQSYGYTF
many | TRBJ2-2 | TRBV4-1 | TRBD2 | TGCGCCAGCAGCCAGAGGAGGACTAGCGAACACTTCACCGGGGAGCTGTTTTTT | CASSQRRTSEHFTGELFF
many | TRBJ1-5 | TRBV28 | - | TGTGCCAGCACCCCGACGGGGGGGCAGCCCCAGCATTTT | CASTPTGGQPQHF
- | TRBJ2-5 | TRBV3-1 | - | TGTGCCAGCAGCCAAGCGGTAGCGAAGACCCAGTACTTC | CASSQAVAKTQYF
many | TRBJ2-4 | TRBV6-6 | - | TGTGCCAGCATTGAGTCAGCCAAAAACATTCAGTACTTC | CASIESAKNIQYF
- | TRBJ2-3 | TRBV29-1 | TRBD2 | TGCAGCGTAGCGGGACTAGCGGGAGGGAGGTCAGATACGCAGTATTTT | CSVAGLAGGRSDTQYF
few | TRBJ2-3 | TRBV20-1 | - | TGCAGTGCTGAAAGCGTACAGGATCCCACAGATACGCAGTATTTT | CSAESVQDPTDTQYF
many | TRBJ2-1 | TRBV7-9 | TRBD1 | TGTGCCAGCAGCACCGGGACAGGGGTTAATGAGCAGTTCTTC | CASSTGTGVNEQFF
many | TRBJ2-7 | TRBV19 | TRBD1 | TGTGCCAGTAGTACCTCCGGGACAGGGAGCAGTCCCTACGAGCAGTACTTC | CASSTSGTGSSPYEQYF
few | TRBJ2-6 | TRBV5-1 | TRBD2 | TGCGCCAGCAGCCAGGGAGCGGGAACTCGCTTTTGGGCCAACGTCCTGACTTTC | CASSQGAGTRFWANVLTF
many | TRBJ2-7 | TRBV20-1 | - | TGCAGTGCTAGTATTCGGCGAGGGGCCTACGAGCAGTACTTC | CSASIRRGAYEQYF
- | TRBJ2-1 | TRBV6-5 | - | TGTGCCAGCAGTTACGCAGACAGCAATGAGCAGTTCTTC | CASSYADSNEQFF
- | TRBJ2-7 | TRBV28 | - | TGTGCCAGCAGTCCCCGAGGGGGGGGTCCCTACGAGCAGTACTTC | CASSPRGGGPYEQYF
- | TRBJ1-2 | TRBV2 | TRBD1 | TGTGCCAGCAGTCAATCGACAGGGGGTGACTATGGCTACACCTTC | CASSQSTGGDYGYTF
many | TRBJ2-1 | TRBV7-2 | - | TGTGCCAGCAGCTTAGACCCGGGAACCTACAATGAGCAGTTCTTC | CASSLDPGTYNEQFF
many | TRBJ1-3 | TRBV28 | - | TGTGCCAGCAGTCTACACGGCACGACTGGAAACACCATATATTTT | CASSLHGTTGNTIYF
many | TRBJ2-5 | TRBV5-1 | TRBD2 | TGCGCCAGCAGCTTGTTGGCGGGGGATCCCGAGACCCAGTACTTC | CASSLLAGDPETQYF
many | TRBJ2-1 | TRBV7-6 | TRBD1 | TGTGCCAGCAGCTCAGAACCGGGACAGGCCTACAATGAGCAGTTCTTC | CASSSEPGQAYNEQFF
many | TRBJ2-5 | TRBV3-1 | TRBD1 | TGTGCCAGCAGCCACGGGGACAGGGGAGCCCAGTACTTC | CASSHGDRGAQYF
many | TRBJ2-1 | TRBV29-1 | TRBD1 | TGCAGCGCCTTGGACAGGGGGAAATCGAATGAGCAGTTCTTC | CSALDRGKSNEQFF
few | TRBJ2-1 | TRBV20-1 | - | TGCAGTGCTCCATGGTACAATGAGCAGTTCTTC | CSAPWYNEQFF
few | TRBJ2-3 | TRBV5-4 | TRBD2 | TGTGCCAGCAGCGTGGATGGGGGAGGGAGCACAGATACGCAGTATTTT | CASSVDGGGSTDTQYF
- | TRBJ1-2 | TRBV5-8 | - | TGTGCCAGCAGCATAGAAGCGGGAGCTAACTATGGCTACACCTTC | CASSIEAGANYGYTF